The rows below give T cell receptor beta chains drawn from one sample of a study of T cell responses to AZD1222 COVID-19 vaccine. Here immunoSEQ multiplex PCR was the method, and the copy in TCRdb shows in-frame clones only, minus some. The sample records some 130,000 clones, about 87% being singletons. Sequenced here: peripheral blood, sampled on day 0 of AZD1222 vaccination. The receptors were gathered from an adult in good health. Each CDR3 is given with its conserved first and last residue. The order of the fields is V gene, D gene, clone size, J gene, CDR3 DNA, CDR3 protein. The D gene is left open where the match is weak. Where a row states a size, it is once, few, many or the class of an expanded clone; other rows omit it.

v_call: TRBV30
d_call: .
clone_size: .
j_call: TRBJ2-3
cdr3_nt: TGTGCCTGGAGTGTAGCCTATCGGAGCACAGATACGCAGTATTTT
cdr3_aa: CAWSVAYRSTDTQYF

v_call: TRBV28
d_call: .
clone_size: .
j_call: TRBJ2-2
cdr3_nt: TGTGCCAGCAGTCCAATTAAAGGCCTGGGCACCGGGGAGCTGTTTTTT
cdr3_aa: CASSPIKGLGTGELFF

v_call: TRBV2
d_call: .
clone_size: .
j_call: TRBJ1-5
cdr3_nt: TGTGCCAGCAGTGAATTCGGAGTCTATCAGCCCCAGCATTTT
cdr3_aa: CASSEFGVYQPQHF

v_call: TRBV30
d_call: .
clone_size: .
j_call: TRBJ1-1
cdr3_nt: TGTGCCTGGAAGGAGGCGGGCTTAAACACTGAAGCTTTCTTT
cdr3_aa: CAWKEAGLNTEAFF

v_call: TRBV15
d_call: .
clone_size: .
j_call: TRBJ1-1
cdr3_nt: TGTGCCACCAGCAGCTTCAGGGATGAGAACACTGAAGCTTTCTTT
cdr3_aa: CATSSFRDENTEAFF

v_call: TRBV30
d_call: TRBD2
clone_size: .
j_call: TRBJ2-4
cdr3_nt: TGTGCCTGGGGGACTAGCGGGGGATGGGGATTAGCGCGGGCCAAAAACATTCAGTACTTC
cdr3_aa: CAWGTSGGWGLARAKNIQYF

v_call: TRBV5-6
d_call: .
clone_size: .
j_call: TRBJ1-2
cdr3_nt: TGTGCCAGCAGCTGGACCCTGGGGGGCTCCCAGAATGGCTACACCTTC
cdr3_aa: CASSWTLGGSQNGYTF

v_call: TRBV9
d_call: TRBD2
clone_size: .
j_call: TRBJ2-1
cdr3_nt: TGTGCCAGCAGTGAACCGGGACTAGCGGCCTACAATGAGCAGTTCTTC
cdr3_aa: CASSEPGLAAYNEQFF

v_call: TRBV19
d_call: .
clone_size: .
j_call: TRBJ2-2
cdr3_nt: TGTGCCAGTAGTATAGATGGGGGGAGGCCCGGGGAGCTGTTTTTT
cdr3_aa: CASSIDGGRPGELFF

v_call: TRBV9
d_call: .
clone_size: .
j_call: TRBJ2-1
cdr3_nt: TGTGCCAGCTCGCCCCGTGCCTACAATGAGCAGTTCTTC
cdr3_aa: CASSPRAYNEQFF

v_call: TRBV24-1
d_call: TRBD2
clone_size: .
j_call: TRBJ2-2
cdr3_nt: TGTGCCACCAGTGATTTGGGGCGGGGGGCGAACACCGGGGAGCTGTTTTTT
cdr3_aa: CATSDLGRGANTGELFF

v_call: TRBV7-9
d_call: .
clone_size: many
j_call: TRBJ1-2
cdr3_nt: TGTGCCAGCAGCTCAGGGTATGGCTACACCTTC
cdr3_aa: CASSSGYGYTF

v_call: TRBV6-2/TRBV6-3
d_call: .
clone_size: .
j_call: TRBJ2-7
cdr3_nt: TGTGCCAGCAGTTACCCCCCCGGCTACGAGCAGTACTTC
cdr3_aa: CASSYPPGYEQYF

v_call: TRBV7-9
d_call: .
clone_size: .
j_call: TRBJ1-6
cdr3_nt: TGTGCCAGCAGCTCCGGAGGCCTAAATTCACCCCTCCACTTT
cdr3_aa: CASSSGGLNSPLHF